The sequence of this T cell receptor beta chain was determined in a study of blood T cell repertoires in COVID-19. Overall study context: Researchers got acute and convalescent COVID-19 samples from the United States, Italy and Spain. Sample material is recorded as cDNA or gDNA derived from T cells, B-cell-depleted T cells, or PBMCs.

This CDR3 contains 15 residues. Trimming took off 6 bases at V and 2 bases at J, with 16 bases between the two ends. From germline, CDR1 is MDHEN and CDR2 SYDVKM. In terms of age and location, participants ranged from roughly 18 to 89 years and lived in approximately 26 US areas. In the authors' workflow: It was from reference gene primer amplification that nucleated cell counts were estimated. Clones were sequenced by immunoSEQ multiplex PCR, and TCRdb holds only the in-frame ones, with some missing. The D gene and trimming were derived from the DNA, and the V and J assignments and clone size from that table. The sample records under 400,000 clones, more than 70% being singletons.

Source material: PBMCs or T cells enriched from blood (not recorded which). This sequence joins TRBV28 and TRBJ1-1, with no clear D. This sequence was found in a woman in her twenties or thirties who had been exposed to COVID-19. CDR3 in amino acids: CASSRDLGRNTEAFF. CDR3 in DNA: TGTGCCAGCAGCCGGGATCTCGGCCGAAACACTGAAGCTTTCTTT.